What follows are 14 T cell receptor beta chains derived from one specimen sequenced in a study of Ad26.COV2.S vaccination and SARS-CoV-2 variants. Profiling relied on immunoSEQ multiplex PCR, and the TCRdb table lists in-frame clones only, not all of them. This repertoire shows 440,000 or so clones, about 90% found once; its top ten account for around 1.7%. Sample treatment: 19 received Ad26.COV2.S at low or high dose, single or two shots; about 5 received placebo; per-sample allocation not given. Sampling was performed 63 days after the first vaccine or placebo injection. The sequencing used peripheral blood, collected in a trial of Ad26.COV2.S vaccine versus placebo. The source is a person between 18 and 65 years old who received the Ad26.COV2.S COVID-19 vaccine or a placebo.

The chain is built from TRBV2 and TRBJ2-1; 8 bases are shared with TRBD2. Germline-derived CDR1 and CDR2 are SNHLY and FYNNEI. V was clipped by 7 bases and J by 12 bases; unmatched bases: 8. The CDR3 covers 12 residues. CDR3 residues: CASTSGGGVQFF. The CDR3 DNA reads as TGTGCCAGCACTTCCGGGGGGGGTGTGCAGTTCTTC.

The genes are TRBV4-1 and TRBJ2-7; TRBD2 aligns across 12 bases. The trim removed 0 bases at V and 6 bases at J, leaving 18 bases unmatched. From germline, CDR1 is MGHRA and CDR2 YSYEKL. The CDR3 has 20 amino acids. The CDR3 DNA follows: TGCGCCAGCAGCCAAGAATTGTGGCTAGCGGGGGGGCTTGTTGGGTCCGAGCAGTACTTC. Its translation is CASSQELWLAGGLVGSEQYF.

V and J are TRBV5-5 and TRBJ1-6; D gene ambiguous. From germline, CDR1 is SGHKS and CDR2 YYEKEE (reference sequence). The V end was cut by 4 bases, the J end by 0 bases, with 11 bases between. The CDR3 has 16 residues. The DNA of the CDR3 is TGTGCCAGCAGCCTGTCGCCAAGCTCCTATAATTCACCCCTCCACTTT. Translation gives CASSLSPSSYNSPLHF.

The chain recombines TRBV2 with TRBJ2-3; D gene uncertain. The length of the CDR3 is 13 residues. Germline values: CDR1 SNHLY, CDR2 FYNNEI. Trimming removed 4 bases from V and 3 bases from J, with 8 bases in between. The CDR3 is CASSGAPTDTQYF. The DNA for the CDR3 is TGTGCCAGCAGTGGGGCCCCGACAGATACGCAGTATTTT.

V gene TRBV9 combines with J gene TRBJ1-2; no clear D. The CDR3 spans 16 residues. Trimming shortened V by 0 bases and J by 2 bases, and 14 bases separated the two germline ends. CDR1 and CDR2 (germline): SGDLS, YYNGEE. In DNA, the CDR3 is TGTGCCAGCAGCGTAGAGGGATTAACGGGGAACTATGGCTACACCTTC. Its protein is CASSVEGLTGNYGYTF. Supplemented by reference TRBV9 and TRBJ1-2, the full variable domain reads DSGVTQTPKHLITATGQRVTLRCSPRSGDLSVYWYQQSLDQGLQFLIQYYNGEERAKGNILERFSAQQFPDLHSELNLSSLELGDSALYFCASSVEGLTGNYGYTFGSGTRLTVV.

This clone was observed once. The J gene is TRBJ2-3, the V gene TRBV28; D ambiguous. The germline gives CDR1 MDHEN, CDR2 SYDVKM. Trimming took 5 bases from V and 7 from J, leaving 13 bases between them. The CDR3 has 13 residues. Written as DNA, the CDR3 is TGTGCCAGCAGTCCCCGACTGGACCATACGCAGTATTTT. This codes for CASSPRLDHTQYF. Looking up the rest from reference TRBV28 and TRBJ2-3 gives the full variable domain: DVKVTQSSRYLVKRTGEKVFLECVQDMDHENMFWYRQDPGLGLRLIYFSYDVKMKEKGDIPEGYSVSREKKERFSLILESASTNQTSMYLCASSPRLDHTQYFGPGTRLTVL.

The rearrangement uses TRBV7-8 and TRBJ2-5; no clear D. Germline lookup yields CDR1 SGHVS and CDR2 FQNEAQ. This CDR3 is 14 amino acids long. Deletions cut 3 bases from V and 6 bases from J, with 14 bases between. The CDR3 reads CASSFPRGLQTQYF. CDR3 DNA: TGTGCCAGCAGCTTTCCTCGTGGGCTACAGACCCAGTACTTC.

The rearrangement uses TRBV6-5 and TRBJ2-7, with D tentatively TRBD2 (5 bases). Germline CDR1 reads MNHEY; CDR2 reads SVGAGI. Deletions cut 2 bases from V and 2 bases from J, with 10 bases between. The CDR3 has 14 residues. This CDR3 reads CASSYGQRAYEQYF. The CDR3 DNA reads TGTGCCAGCAGTTACGGTCAGAGGGCCTACGAGCAGTACTTC.

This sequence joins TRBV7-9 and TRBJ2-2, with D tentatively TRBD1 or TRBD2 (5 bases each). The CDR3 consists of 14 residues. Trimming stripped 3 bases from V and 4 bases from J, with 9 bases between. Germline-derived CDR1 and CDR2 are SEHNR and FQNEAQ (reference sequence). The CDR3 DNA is TGTGCCAGCAGCTTGGACGGGGCCACCGGGGAGCTGTTTTTT. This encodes CASSLDGATGELFF.

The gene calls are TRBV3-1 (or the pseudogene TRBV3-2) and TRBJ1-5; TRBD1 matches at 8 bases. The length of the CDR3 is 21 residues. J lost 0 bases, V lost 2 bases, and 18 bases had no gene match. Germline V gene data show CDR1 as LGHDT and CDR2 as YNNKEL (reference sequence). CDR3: CASSQTTSKDRVSYSNQPQHF. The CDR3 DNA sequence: TGTGCCAGCAGCCAAACGACGTCGAAGGACAGGGTCTCATATAGCAATCAGCCCCAGCATTTT.

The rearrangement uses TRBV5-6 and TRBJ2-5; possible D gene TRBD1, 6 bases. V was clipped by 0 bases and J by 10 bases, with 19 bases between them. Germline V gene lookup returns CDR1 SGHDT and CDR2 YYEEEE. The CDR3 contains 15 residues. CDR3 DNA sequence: TGTGCCAGCAGCTTGGTCGGCCAGGGGACGTTCGGCCAGTACTTC. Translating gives CASSLVGQGTFGQYF.

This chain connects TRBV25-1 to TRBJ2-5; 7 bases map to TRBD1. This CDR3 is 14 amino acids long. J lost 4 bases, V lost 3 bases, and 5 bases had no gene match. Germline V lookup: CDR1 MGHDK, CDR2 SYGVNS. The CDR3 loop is CASSDRNRGETQYF. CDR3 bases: TGTGCCAGCAGTGACCGAAACAGGGGAGAGACCCAGTACTTC.

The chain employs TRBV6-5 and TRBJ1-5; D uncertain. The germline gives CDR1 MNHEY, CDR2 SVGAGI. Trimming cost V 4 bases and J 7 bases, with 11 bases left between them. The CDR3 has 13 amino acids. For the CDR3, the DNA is TGTGCCAGCAGTTCCCAGTGGGCCCAGCCCCAGCATTTT. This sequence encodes CASSSQWAQPQHF.

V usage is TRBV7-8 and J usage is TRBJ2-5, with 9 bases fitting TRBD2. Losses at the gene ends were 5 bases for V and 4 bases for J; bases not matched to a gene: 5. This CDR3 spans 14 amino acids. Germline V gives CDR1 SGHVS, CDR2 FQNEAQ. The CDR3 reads CASSGGGGGETQYF. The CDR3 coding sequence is TGTGCCAGCAGCGGCGGCGGGGGGGGAGAGACCCAGTACTTC. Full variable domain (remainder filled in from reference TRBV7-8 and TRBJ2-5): GAGVSQSPRYKVAKRGQDVALRCDPISGHVSLFWYQQALGQGPEFLTYFQNEAQLDKSGLPSDRFFAERPEGSVSTLKIQRTQQEDSAVYLCASSGGGGGETQYFGPGTRLLVL.